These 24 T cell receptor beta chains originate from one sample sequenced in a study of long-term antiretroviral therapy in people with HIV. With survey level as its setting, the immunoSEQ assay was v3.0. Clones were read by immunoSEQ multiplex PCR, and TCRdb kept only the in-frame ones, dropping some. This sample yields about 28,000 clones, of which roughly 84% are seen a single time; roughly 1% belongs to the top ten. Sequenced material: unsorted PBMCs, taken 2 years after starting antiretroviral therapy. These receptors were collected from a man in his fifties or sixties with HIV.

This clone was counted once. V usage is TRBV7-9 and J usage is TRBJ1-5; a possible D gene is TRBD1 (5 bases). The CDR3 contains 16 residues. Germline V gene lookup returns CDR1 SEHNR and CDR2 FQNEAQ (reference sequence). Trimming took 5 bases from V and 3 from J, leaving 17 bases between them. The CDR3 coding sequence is TGTGCCAGCAGCACAGCGGGCCGGGGGAACAATCAGCCCCAGCATTTT. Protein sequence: CASSTAGRGNNQPQHF.

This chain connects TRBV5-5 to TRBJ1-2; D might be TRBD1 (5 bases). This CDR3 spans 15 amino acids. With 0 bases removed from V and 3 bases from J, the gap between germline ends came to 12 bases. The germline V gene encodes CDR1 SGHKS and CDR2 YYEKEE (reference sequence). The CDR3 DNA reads TGTGCCAGCAGCTTGGCTCCCGGGACGGACTATGGCTACACCTTC. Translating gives CASSLAPGTDYGYTF.

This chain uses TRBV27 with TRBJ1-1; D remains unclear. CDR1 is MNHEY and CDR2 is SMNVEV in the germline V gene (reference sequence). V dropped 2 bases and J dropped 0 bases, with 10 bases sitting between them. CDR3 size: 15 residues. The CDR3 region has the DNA TGTGCCAGCAGTTTACCGGCCCCCATGAACACTGAAGCTTTCTTT. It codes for CASSLPAPMNTEAFF.

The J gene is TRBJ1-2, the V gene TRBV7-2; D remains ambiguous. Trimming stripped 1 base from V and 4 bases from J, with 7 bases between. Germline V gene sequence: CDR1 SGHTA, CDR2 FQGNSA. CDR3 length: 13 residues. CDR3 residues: CASSLVSSYGYTF. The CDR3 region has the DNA TGTGCCAGCAGCTTAGTGAGCTCCTATGGCTACACCTTC.

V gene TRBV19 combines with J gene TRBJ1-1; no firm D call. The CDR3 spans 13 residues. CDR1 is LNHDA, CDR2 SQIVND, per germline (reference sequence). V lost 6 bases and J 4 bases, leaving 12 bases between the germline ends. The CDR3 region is CASRLEIGTEAFF. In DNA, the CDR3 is TGTGCCAGTAGATTGGAGATCGGCACTGAAGCTTTCTTT.

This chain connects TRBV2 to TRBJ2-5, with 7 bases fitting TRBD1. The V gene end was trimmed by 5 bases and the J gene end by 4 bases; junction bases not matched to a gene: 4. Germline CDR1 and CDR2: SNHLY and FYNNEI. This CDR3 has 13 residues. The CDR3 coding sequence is TGTGCCAGCAGTTCCGGGACAGTAGAGACCCAGTACTTC. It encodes CASSSGTVETQYF.

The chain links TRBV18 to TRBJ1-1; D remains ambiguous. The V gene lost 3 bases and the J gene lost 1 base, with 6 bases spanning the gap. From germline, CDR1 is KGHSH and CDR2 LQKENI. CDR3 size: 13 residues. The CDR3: CASSPGKNTEAFF. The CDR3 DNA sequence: TGTGCCAGCTCACCGGGGAAGAACACTGAAGCTTTCTTT.

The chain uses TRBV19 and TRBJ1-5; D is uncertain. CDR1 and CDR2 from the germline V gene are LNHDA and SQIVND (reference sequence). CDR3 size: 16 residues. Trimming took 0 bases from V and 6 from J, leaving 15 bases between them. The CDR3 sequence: CASSIEGGWRRQPQHF. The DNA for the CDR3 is TGTGCCAGTAGTATAGAAGGAGGATGGCGTCGTCAGCCCCAGCATTTT.

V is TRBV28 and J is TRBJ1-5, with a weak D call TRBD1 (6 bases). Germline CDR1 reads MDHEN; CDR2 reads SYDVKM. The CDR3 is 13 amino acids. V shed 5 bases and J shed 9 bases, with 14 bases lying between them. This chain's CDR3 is CASSRTVERPQHF. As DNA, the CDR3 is TGTGCCAGCAGTCGGACAGTGGAACGGCCCCAGCATTTT. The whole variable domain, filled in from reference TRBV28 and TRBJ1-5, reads DVKVTQSSRYLVKRTGEKVFLECVQDMDHENMFWYRQDPGLGLRLIYFSYDVKMKEKGDIPEGYSVSREKKERFSLILESASTNQTSMYLCASSRTVERPQHFGDGTRLSIL.

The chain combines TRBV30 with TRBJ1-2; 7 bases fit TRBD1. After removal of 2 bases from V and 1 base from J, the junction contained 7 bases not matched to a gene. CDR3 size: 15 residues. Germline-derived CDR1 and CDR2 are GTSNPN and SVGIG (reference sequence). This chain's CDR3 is CAWSTGTDLNYGYTF. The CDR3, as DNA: TGTGCCTGGAGTACTGGGACAGATCTTAACTATGGCTACACCTTC.

In nucleotides, the CDR3 is TGTGCCACCAGCAGAGATTATGGAGGGGTTGGTCAGCCCCAGCATTTT. Translating it yields CATSRDYGGVGQPQHF. The V gene is TRBV15, the J gene TRBJ1-5, with D possibly being TRBD1 (5 bases). The CDR3 totals 16 residues. Deletions cut 0 bases from V and 6 bases from J, with 15 bases between. Germline V gene data show CDR1 as LNHNV and CDR2 as YYDKDF (reference sequence). Using reference TRBV15 and TRBJ1-5 for the parts outside the CDR3, the full variable domain is DAMVIQNPRYQVTQFGKPVTLSCSQTLNHNVMYWYQQKSSQAPKLLFHYYDKDFNNEADTPDNFQSRRPNTSFCFLDIRSPGLGDTAMYLCATSRDYGGVGQPQHFGDGTRLSIL.

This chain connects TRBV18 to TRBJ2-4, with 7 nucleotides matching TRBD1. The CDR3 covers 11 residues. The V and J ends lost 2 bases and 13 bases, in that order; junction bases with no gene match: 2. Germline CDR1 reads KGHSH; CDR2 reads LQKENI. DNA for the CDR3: TGTGCCAGCTCACCAGACAGGGTACAGTACTTC. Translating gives CASSPDRVQYF.

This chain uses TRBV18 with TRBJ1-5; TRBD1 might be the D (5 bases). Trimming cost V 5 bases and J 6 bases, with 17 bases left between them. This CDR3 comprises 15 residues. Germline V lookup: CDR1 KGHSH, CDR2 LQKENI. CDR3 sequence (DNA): TGTGCCAGCTCATCCCAAGGGGTTCTAGGTCAGCCCCAGCATTTT. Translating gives CASSSQGVLGQPQHF. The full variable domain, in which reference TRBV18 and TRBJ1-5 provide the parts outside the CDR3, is NAGVMQNPRHLVRRRGQEARLRCSPMKGHSHVYWYRQLPEEGLKFMVYLQKENIIDESGMPKERFSAEFPKEGPSILRIQQVVRGDSAAYFCASSSQGVLGQPQHFGDGTRLSIL.

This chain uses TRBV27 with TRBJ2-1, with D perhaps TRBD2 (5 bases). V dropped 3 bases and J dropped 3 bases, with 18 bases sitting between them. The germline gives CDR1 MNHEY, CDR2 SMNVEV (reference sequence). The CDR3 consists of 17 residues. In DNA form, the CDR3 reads TGTGCCAGCAGTTTCGGGGTCGTCTCCCGGAGCTACAATGAGCAGTTCTTC. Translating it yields CASSFGVVSRSYNEQFF.

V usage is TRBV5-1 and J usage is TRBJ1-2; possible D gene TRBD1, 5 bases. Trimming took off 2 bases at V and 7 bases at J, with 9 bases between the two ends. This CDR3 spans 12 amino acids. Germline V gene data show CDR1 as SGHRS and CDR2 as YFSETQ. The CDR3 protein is CASSLRDSGYTF. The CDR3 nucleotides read TGCGCCAGCAGCTTAAGGGACTCTGGCTACACCTTC.

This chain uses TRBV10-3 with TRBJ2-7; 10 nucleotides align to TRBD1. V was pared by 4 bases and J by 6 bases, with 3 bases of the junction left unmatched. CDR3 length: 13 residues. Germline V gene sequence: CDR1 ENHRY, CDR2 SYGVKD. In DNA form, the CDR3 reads TGTGCCATCAGTGGGACAGGGGGTGGCGAGCAGTACTTC. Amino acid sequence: CAISGTGGGEQYF.

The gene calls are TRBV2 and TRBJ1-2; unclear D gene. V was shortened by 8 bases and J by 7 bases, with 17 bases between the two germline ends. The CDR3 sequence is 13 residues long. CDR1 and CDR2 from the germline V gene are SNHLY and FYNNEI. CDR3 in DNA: TGTGCCAGCGCTAAAGAAACGGCAAGTGGCTACACCTTC. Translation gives CASAKETASGYTF. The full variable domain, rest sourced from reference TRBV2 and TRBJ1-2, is EPEVTQTPSHQVTQMGQEVILRCVPISNHLYFYWYRQILGQKVEFLVSFYNNEISEKSEIFDDQFSVERPDGSNFTLKIRSTKLEDSAMYFCASAKETASGYTFGSGTRLTVV.

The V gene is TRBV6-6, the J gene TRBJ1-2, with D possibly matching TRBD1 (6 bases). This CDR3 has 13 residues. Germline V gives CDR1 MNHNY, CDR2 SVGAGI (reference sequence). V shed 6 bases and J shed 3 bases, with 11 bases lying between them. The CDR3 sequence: CASSPGQHYGYTF. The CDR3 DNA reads TGTGCCAGCAGCCCCGGACAGCACTATGGCTACACCTTC.

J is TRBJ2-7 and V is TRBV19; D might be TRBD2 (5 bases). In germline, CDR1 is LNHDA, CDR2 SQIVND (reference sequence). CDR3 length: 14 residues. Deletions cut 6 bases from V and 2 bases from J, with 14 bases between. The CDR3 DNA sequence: TGTGCCAGTAGCGAGGGAGAGGGAACCTACGAGCAGTACTTC. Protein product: CASSEGEGTYEQYF.

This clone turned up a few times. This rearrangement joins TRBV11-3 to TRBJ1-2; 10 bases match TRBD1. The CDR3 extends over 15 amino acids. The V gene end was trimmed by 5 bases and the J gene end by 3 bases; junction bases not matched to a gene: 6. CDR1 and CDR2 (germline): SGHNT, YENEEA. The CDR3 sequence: CASSQDRGDDYGYTF. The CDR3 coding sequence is TGTGCCAGCAGCCAGGACAGGGGGGACGACTATGGCTACACCTTC. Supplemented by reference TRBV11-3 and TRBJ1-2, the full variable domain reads EAGVVQSPRYKIIEKKQPVAFWCNPISGHNTLYWYLQNLGQGPELLIRYENEEAVDDSQLPKDRFSAERLKGVDSTLKIQPAELGDSAVYLCASSQDRGDDYGYTFGSGTRLTVV.

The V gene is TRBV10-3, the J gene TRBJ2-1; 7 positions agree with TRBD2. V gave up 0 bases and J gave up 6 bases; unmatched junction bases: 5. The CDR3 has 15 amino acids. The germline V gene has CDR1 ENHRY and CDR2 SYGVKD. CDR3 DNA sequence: TGTGCCATCAGTGAGTCGAGCAGGGAGGGCAATGAGCAGTTCTTC. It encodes CAISESSREGNEQFF.

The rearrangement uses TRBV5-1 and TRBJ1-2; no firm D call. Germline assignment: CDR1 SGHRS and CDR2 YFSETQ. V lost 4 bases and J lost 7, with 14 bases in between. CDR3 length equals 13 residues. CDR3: CASSLQERSGYTF. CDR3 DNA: TGCGCCAGCAGCCTGCAGGAGCGAAGTGGCTACACCTTC.

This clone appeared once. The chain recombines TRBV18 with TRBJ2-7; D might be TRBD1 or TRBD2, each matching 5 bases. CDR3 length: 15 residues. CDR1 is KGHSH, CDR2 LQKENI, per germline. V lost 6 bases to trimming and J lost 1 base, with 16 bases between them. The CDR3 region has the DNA TGTGCCAGCTCCCCGAGGCAGGGAGATTCCTACGAGCAGTACTTC. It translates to CASSPRQGDSYEQYF.

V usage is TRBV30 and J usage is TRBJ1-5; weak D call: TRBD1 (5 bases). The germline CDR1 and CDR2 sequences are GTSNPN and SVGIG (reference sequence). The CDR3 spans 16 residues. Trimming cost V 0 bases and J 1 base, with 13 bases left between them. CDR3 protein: CAWSVQGALSNQPQHF. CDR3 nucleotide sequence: TGTGCCTGGAGTGTACAAGGGGCTCTGAGCAATCAGCCCCAGCATTTT.